The 26 T cell receptor beta chains listed next were all sequenced from one sample in a study of cytomegalovirus exposure and HLA in healthy donors. The PCR used 60 Vbeta and 13 Jbeta primers. Method: immunoSEQ multiplex PCR; TCRdb's copy keeps in-frame clones and lacks some. The sample includes approximately 130,000 clones, roughly 79% of them seen just once. Sequenced: PBMCs. The receptor set was obtained from a woman in her 40s in good health and CMV-seronegative.

This chain connects TRBV28 to TRBJ2-7, with no clear D. CDR1 is MDHEN and CDR2 is SYDVKM in the germline V gene. The CDR3 consists of 14 residues. Between the trimmed V and J ends, which lost 4 bases and 6 bases, there was a span of 16 bases. CDR3 DNA sequence: TGTGCCAGCAGTTACGGTTTGCCGCCCTTCGAGCAGTACTTC. Its protein is CASSYGLPPFEQYF.

In its sample, this clone was seen a few times. The chain recombines TRBV13 with TRBJ2-7; 7 bases agree with TRBD2. This CDR3 comprises 16 residues. The ends lost 1 base at V and 0 bases at J; junction bases unmatched: 6. The germline V gene has CDR1 PRHDT and CDR2 FYEKMQ (reference sequence). CDR3 in DNA: TGTGCCAGCAGCTTAGCGTGGCTAGCGGACTCCTACGAGCAGTACTTC. Translation: CASSLAWLADSYEQYF.

This chain joins TRBV5-1 and TRBJ2-7, with unresolved D. Germline CDR1 reads SGHRS; CDR2 reads YFSETQ. This CDR3 has 14 residues. V gave up 0 bases and J gave up 2 bases, with 9 bases separating them. The DNA for the CDR3 is TGCGCCAGCAGCTTGGGTAACAGCCCCTACGAGCAGTACTTC. Translated, it gives CASSLGNSPYEQYF.

The V and J genes are TRBV9 and TRBJ2-2; 8 bases match TRBD2. Germline CDR1 is SGDLS and CDR2 is YYNGEE. V trimming: 6 bases; J trimming: 5 bases; junction bases outside the gene matches: 12. The CDR3 is made up of 16 amino acids. CDR3 residues: CASTLGGGRITGELFF. CDR3 in DNA: TGTGCCAGCACCCTCGGCGGCGGGAGGATTACCGGGGAGCTGTTTTTT.

The gene calls are TRBV27 and TRBJ1-2, with D maybe TRBD1 (6 bases). Trimming removed 6 bases from V and 2 bases from J, with 13 bases in between. Germline CDR1 MNHEY, CDR2 SMNVEV (reference sequence). CDR3 length equals 14 residues. The CDR3 nucleotides are TGTGCCAGCAGCGACTTGGACAGCAACTATGGCTACACCTTC. Translation gives CASSDLDSNYGYTF.

CDR3 DNA: TGCGCCAGCAGGCTGGGACAAGGCTACGAGCAGTACTTC. Its protein product is CASRLGQGYEQYF. The chain joins TRBV5-1 to TRBJ2-5; a possible D gene is TRBD1 (6 bases). The end of the DNA is better explained by TRBJ2-7, so the J call may be wrong. The CDR3 length is 13 residues. Germline CDR1 reads SGHRS; CDR2 reads YFSETQ.

The chain combines TRBV5-1 with TRBJ2-1; 8 nucleotides match TRBD2. This CDR3 has 15 residues. CDR1 is SGHRS, CDR2 YFSETQ, per germline. Unmatched junction bases numbered 13, after V lost 5 bases and J lost 9 bases. CDR3 sequence (DNA): TGCGCCAGCAGTTCCGGGAACTCCGGGGGGGGTGAGCAGTTCTTC. Protein: CASSSGNSGGGEQFF.

The rearrangement joins TRBV2 to TRBJ2-2, with a possible D match to TRBD1 (6 bases). Germline CDR1 is SNHLY and CDR2 is FYNNEI. The ends were cut back, 10 bases at V and 0 bases at J, with 12 bases in the middle. The CDR3 contains 14 residues. Here the CDR3 reads CATRDTSNTGELFF. CDR3 in DNA: TGTGCCACTCGGGACACCTCGAACACCGGGGAGCTGTTTTTT. Complete variable domain (other parts from reference TRBV2 and TRBJ2-2): EPEVTQTPSHQVTQMGQEVILRCVPISNHLYFYWYRQILGQKVEFLVSFYNNEISEKSEIFDDQFSVERPDGSNFTLKIRSTKLEDSAMYFCATRDTSNTGELFFGEGSRLTVL.

DNA of the CDR3: TGTGCCAGCGCCCCTAACGTCCGAGAGACCCAGTACTTC. It is translated as CASAPNVRETQYF. The rearrangement uses TRBV7-9 and TRBJ2-5; D unresolved. CDR3 size: 13 residues. Germline V gives CDR1 SEHNR, CDR2 FQNEAQ (reference sequence). V lost 8 bases, J lost 4 bases, and 14 bases lay in between.

The chain joins TRBV2 to TRBJ2-7, with 12 nucleotides matching TRBD1. Trimming at V came to 6 bases and at J to 4 bases, leaving 4 bases not matched to a gene. CDR3 length: 14 residues. Germline loops: CDR1 SNHLY, CDR2 FYNNEI. The CDR3 region has the DNA TGTGCCAGCAGGGGACAGGGGGCCAAGTACGAGCAGTACTTC. Translating it yields CASRGQGAKYEQYF. The whole variable domain, remainder taken from reference TRBV2 and TRBJ2-7, is EPEVTQTPSHQVTQMGQEVILRCVPISNHLYFYWYRQILGQKVEFLVSFYNNEISEKSEIFDDQFSVERPDGSNFTLKIRSTKLEDSAMYFCASRGQGAKYEQYFGPGTRLTVT.

The chain is built from TRBV7-3 and TRBJ2-2; no firm D call. Trimming stripped 3 bases from V and 0 bases from J, with 8 bases between. The CDR3 totals 15 residues. The germline V gene has CDR1 SGHTA and CDR2 FQGTGA. CDR3 sequence reads: CASSFSGSNTGELFF. CDR3 nucleotide sequence: TGTGCCAGCAGCTTTTCCGGGTCGAACACCGGGGAGCTGTTTTTT.

V gene TRBV5-1 combines with J gene TRBJ2-1; D might be TRBD1 (6 bases). V was trimmed by 2 bases and J by 4 bases, leaving 7 bases between them. Germline V lookup: CDR1 SGHRS, CDR2 YFSETQ. The CDR3 contains 13 residues. CDR3 DNA sequence: TGCGCCAGCAGCTTAGGACAGTACAATGAGCAGTTCTTC. Amino acids: CASSLGQYNEQFF.

The chain combines TRBV6-1 with TRBJ2-2; possibly TRBD1 for D (5 bases). Germline assignment: CDR1 MNHNS and CDR2 SASEGT. This CDR3 has 14 amino acids. The germline V and J ends were trimmed by 7 bases and 7 bases, with 16 bases remaining between them. The CDR3 is CASIGQGVVGELFF. The CDR3, as DNA: TGTGCCAGCATCGGCCAGGGTGTAGTCGGGGAGCTGTTTTTT.

This CDR3 reads CASSYGGSGSYEQYF. The CDR3 DNA sequence: TGTGCCAGTAGTTATGGGGGTAGCGGCTCCTACGAGCAGTACTTC. The chain couples TRBV19 to TRBJ2-5; D possibly corresponds to TRBD2 (6 bases). The J call is uncertain, as TRBJ2-7 better fits the DNA end. The CDR3 runs to 15 residues. CDR1 and CDR2 from the germline V gene are LNHDA and SQIVND (reference sequence).

J is TRBJ2-7 and V is TRBV13, with a weak D call TRBD1 (8 bases). The germline V gene has CDR1 PRHDT and CDR2 FYEKMQ (reference sequence). The CDR3 has 13 residues. The ends were cut back, 8 bases at V and 5 bases at J, with 16 bases in the middle. The CDR3 nucleotides read TGTGCCAGCCGAACAGGGGGGGTCAACGAGCAGTACTTC. This sequence encodes CASRTGGVNEQYF.

The chain carries TRBV7-2 and TRBJ2-5; possibly TRBD1 for D (6 bases). V was pared by 4 bases and J by 5 bases, with 11 bases between. The length of the CDR3 is 13 residues. Germline CDR1 reads SGHTA; CDR2 reads FQGNSA. This chain's CDR3 is CASSSRGAETQYF. The DNA for the CDR3 is TGTGCCAGCAGCTCCAGGGGAGCCGAGACCCAGTACTTC.

The chain recombines TRBV27 with TRBJ1-5, with a tentative D call TRBD1 (5 bases). The length of the CDR3 is 14 residues. V lost 5 bases and J 5 bases, leaving 13 bases between the germline ends. Germline V gives CDR1 MNHEY, CDR2 SMNVEV (reference sequence). The CDR3 DNA follows: TGTGCCAGCAGTCCGGCAGGGTCCCATCAGCCCCAGCATTTT. Its protein product is CASSPAGSHQPQHF.

The chain links TRBV7-7 to TRBJ1-6; 8 bases line up with TRBD1. After removal of 8 bases from V and 5 bases from J, the junction contained 2 bases not matched to a gene. The CDR3 spans 13 residues. Germline V gene lookup returns CDR1 SSHAT and CDR2 FNYEAQ (reference sequence). CDR3 sequence (DNA): TGTGCCAGCTCAGGGGGCCATAATTCACCCCTCCACTTT. This codes for CASSGGHNSPLHF.

V is TRBV30 and J is TRBJ1-6; D is unresolved. Germline V lookup: CDR1 GTSNPN, CDR2 SVGIG (reference sequence). V was clipped by 2 bases and J by 5 bases, with 4 bases between them. The CDR3 has 12 residues. The CDR3 DNA sequence: TGTGCCTGGAGTCAGAATAATTCACCCCTCCACTTT. Translation gives CAWSQNNSPLHF.

The V and J genes are TRBV5-1 and TRBJ1-2, with D perhaps matching TRBD1 (6 bases). Deletions cut 2 bases from V and 3 bases from J, with 8 bases between. Germline V gives CDR1 SGHRS, CDR2 YFSETQ. This CDR3 region has 13 residues. The CDR3 DNA reads as TGCGCCAGCAGCTTAAACAGGGACTATGGCTACACCTTC. Its protein is CASSLNRDYGYTF.

The V call is TRBV10-2, the J call TRBJ1-2; tentatively, D is TRBD1 (5 bases). Germline CDR1 is WSHSY and CDR2 is SAAADI. Trimming took 3 bases from V and 3 from J, leaving 11 bases between them. The CDR3 is made up of 14 amino acids. The CDR3 region is CASSDGARDYGYTF. CDR3 DNA: TGCGCCAGCAGTGATGGGGCCAGGGACTATGGCTACACCTTC.

This clone showed up just a few times. The chain joins TRBV7-3 to TRBJ2-2; D unclear. The CDR3 extends over 13 amino acids. The germline CDR1 and CDR2 sequences are SGHTA and FQGTGA. V was shortened by 5 bases and J by 8 bases, with 12 bases between the two germline ends. The CDR3 spells CASSHLLEGELFF. The CDR3 nucleotides read TGTGCCAGCAGCCATCTATTGGAGGGGGAGCTGTTTTTT.

The chain links TRBV28 to TRBJ2-7, with 8 bases that match TRBD2. V trimming: 5 bases; J trimming: 1 base; junction bases outside the gene matches: 10. Germline V lookup: CDR1 MDHEN, CDR2 SYDVKM. The CDR3 runs 16 residues. Here the CDR3 DNA reads TGTGCCAGCAGTGTAGGATCGACTAGCGTGTCCTACGAGCAGTACTTC. Translated, it gives CASSVGSTSVSYEQYF.

The chain combines TRBV9 with TRBJ2-1, with a tentative D call TRBD1 (5 bases). The germline V gene has CDR1 SGDLS and CDR2 YYNGEE. The CDR3 spans 15 residues. Trimming left V 0 bases short and J 4 bases short, with 11 bases between. Here the CDR3 reads CASSVGQQTYNEQFF. The CDR3 region has the DNA TGTGCCAGCAGCGTAGGACAGCAGACTTACAATGAGCAGTTCTTC.

This clone was detected once. The CDR3: CAISELSTAGQGYSPLHF. The CDR3 DNA reads as TGTGCCATCAGTGAGCTTTCGACAGCGGGACAGGGGTATTCACCCCTCCACTTT. The chain couples TRBV10-3 to TRBJ1-6; 10 positions agree with TRBD1. Germline CDR1 is ENHRY and CDR2 is SYGVKD. The CDR3 totals 18 residues. The junction had 12 bases not matched to a gene; V was cut back by 2 bases and J by 8 bases.

The gene calls are TRBV19 and TRBJ1-2, with TRBD1 matching over 7 bases. This CDR3 region has 14 residues. With 6 bases clipped from V and 3 bases from J, the junction kept 7 bases outside the gene matches. CDR1 and CDR2 (germline): LNHDA, SQIVND (reference sequence). The CDR3: CASSATGFYYGYTF. The DNA of the CDR3 is TGTGCCAGTAGCGCGACAGGGTTCTACTATGGCTACACCTTC.